These 32 T cell receptor beta chains were all obtained from the same sample, sequenced in a study of human T cells and chemical hapten exposure. Time point of the sample: patch test 3, about 24 weeks after DPC sensitization. As to treatment: therapeutic diphenylcyclopropenone sensitization with weekly scalp DPC. TCRdb used MiXCR to reprocess the RACE reads, holding one entry per CDR3 protein. In the table there are about 76,000 distinct CDR3 sequences, roughly 13% of which are singletons. Sample: whole blood, taken in connection with sensitization to the hapten diphenylcyclopropenone (DPC). All receptors come from a woman between 45 and 65 years old with alopecia areata. Some clones in this sample may be carry-over from other donors' samples.

This clonotype was counted only a few times. V is TRBV29-1 and J is TRBJ1-2; D ambiguous. CDR3 length: 12 amino acids. The germline CDR1 and CDR2 sequences are SQVTM and ANQGSEA. Trimming took off 3 bases at V and 3 bases at J, with 8 bases between the two ends. The CDR3 DNA follows: TGCAGCGTTGACAGTTACTACTATGGCTACACCTTC. Amino acid sequence: CSVDSYYYGYTF.

The chain carries TRBV6-2 or TRBV6-3 and TRBJ2-7, with D possibly TRBD2 on 5 matching bases. CDR3 size: 13 residues. Per germline, CDR1 MNHEY and CDR2 SVGEGT. V was trimmed by 2 bases and J by 1 base, leaving 6 bases between them. CDR3 loop: CASSYAGSYEQYF. In nucleotides, the CDR3 is TGTGCCAGCAGTTACGCGGGTTCCTACGAGCAGTACTTC.

Ten or more counts support this clonotype. The chain employs TRBV27 and TRBJ2-5, with D tentatively TRBD2 (6 bases). CDR1 and CDR2 from the germline V gene are MNHEY and SMNVEV (reference sequence). The CDR3 has 14 amino acids. V was pared by 0 bases and J by 9 bases, with 14 bases between. The chain's CDR3 is CASSLSKGGGAQYF. Written as DNA, the CDR3 is TGTGCCAGCAGTTTATCGAAAGGAGGAGGGGCCCAGTACTTC.

This clonotype has only a few counts. The chain uses TRBV9 and TRBJ2-7, with D possibly being TRBD2 (6 bases). Trimming stripped 0 bases from V and 7 bases from J, with 20 bases between. Germline V gene lookup returns CDR1 SGDLS and CDR2 YYNGEE. The CDR3 consists of 16 residues. CDR3 DNA: TGTGCCAGCAGCGTAGACCCAGCGGGTCCAGTCGGGGAGCAGTACTTC. This gives the protein CASSVDPAGPVGEQYF.

The chain recombines TRBV7-2 with TRBJ2-3, with a possible D match to TRBD2 (6 bases). Germline loops: CDR1 SGHTA, CDR2 FQGNSA. The germline V and J ends were trimmed by 4 bases and 1 base, with 9 bases remaining between them. The CDR3 is 14 residues long. The CDR3, as DNA: TGTGCCAGCAGCTCTAGCGCTGGCACAGATACGCAGTATTTT. Amino acids: CASSSSAGTDTQYF.

This clonotype has only a few counts. V gene TRBV11-2 combines with J gene TRBJ2-6; TRBD2 is a possible D gene (5 bases). Trimming stripped 3 bases from V and 3 bases from J, with 12 bases between. This CDR3 contains 16 residues. CDR1 and CDR2 from the germline V gene are SGHAT and FQNNGV. The CDR3 DNA sequence: TGTGCCAGCAGCTTCCGGGGAATCGGTGGGGCCAACGTCCTGACTTTC. Residues: CASSFRGIGGANVLTF. Filled out from reference TRBV11-2 and TRBJ2-6, the complete variable domain reads EAGVAQSPRYKIIEKRQSVAFWCNPISGHATLYWYQQILGQGPKLLIQFQNNGVVDDSQLPKDRFSAERLKGVDSTLKIQPAKLEDSAVYLCASSFRGIGGANVLTFGAGSRLTVL.

This clonotype appeared many times. The V and J genes are TRBV18 and TRBJ1-1; possible D gene TRBD1, 6 bases. The CDR3 covers 16 residues. V dropped 3 bases and J dropped 5 bases, with 19 bases sitting between them. Germline V CDR1 and CDR2: KGHSH, LQKENI. CDR3 in DNA: TGTGCCAGCTCACCGCCGGTGGGTATGAGGGGGACTGAAGCTTTCTTT. The encoded protein is CASSPPVGMRGTEAFF.

This clonotype was counted between two and nine times. This chain uses TRBV20-1 with TRBJ2-2; perhaps TRBD1 as D (6 bases). The germline V gene has CDR1 DFQATT and CDR2 SNEGSKA (reference sequence). The V end lost 1 base, the J end lost 2 bases, and 11 bases lay between the germline ends. CDR3 length: 15 residues. The CDR3 bases are TGCAGTGCTAGAGGGTCCGGGACAAACACCGGGGAGCTGTTTTTT. Its translation is CSARGSGTNTGELFF.

The chain uses TRBV6-1 and TRBJ1-1; D unresolved. The CDR3 loop spans 13 amino acids. Trimming removed 4 bases from V and 1 base from J, with 7 bases in between. Germline values: CDR1 MNHNS, CDR2 SASEGT. The CDR3: CASSVQKNTEAFF. The CDR3 coding sequence is TGTGCCAGCAGTGTACAAAAGAACACTGAAGCTTTCTTT.

V usage is TRBV20-1 and J usage is TRBJ2-7; D may be TRBD1 (6 bases). The V end was cut by 6 bases, the J end by 3 bases, with 12 bases between. Per germline, CDR1 DFQATT and CDR2 SNEGSKA (reference sequence). CDR3 length: 12 residues. The CDR3: CSAPGTIYEQYF. CDR3 coding DNA: TGCAGTGCCCCCGGGACAATCTACGAGCAGTACTTC.

This clonotype was picked up a small number of times. The rearrangement links TRBV6-1 to TRBJ2-2, with 7 bases lining up with TRBD1. The length of the CDR3 is 14 residues. In germline, CDR1 is MNHNS, CDR2 SASEGT. The J segment lost 1 base and the V segment lost 8 bases, leaving 4 bases of the junction unmatched. The CDR3 sequence: CASSRTGNTGELFF. The CDR3 DNA reads as TGTGCCAGCTCTAGGACAGGGAACACCGGGGAGCTGTTTTTT.

The CDR3 bases are TGTGCCATCAGTAGGGACGGGTCCGGGTACGAGCAGTACTTC. Translating gives CAISRDGSGYEQYF. V is TRBV10-3 and J is TRBJ2-7; either TRBD1 or TRBD2 may supply D (5 bases each). CDR1 and CDR2 (germline): ENHRY, SYGVKD. CDR3 size: 14 residues. The germline V and J ends were trimmed by 5 bases and 4 bases, with 15 bases remaining between them.

The chain employs TRBV12-3 or TRBV12-4 and TRBJ2-1; 12 bases are a match to TRBD2. V gave up 5 bases and J gave up 7 bases; unmatched junction bases: 9. The CDR3 length is 16 residues. The CDR3 DNA is TGTGCCAGCAGTCCGACTAGCGGGAGTTACAGGAATGAGCAGTTCTTC. As protein: CASSPTSGSYRNEQFF.

This clonotype came up many times. The chain couples TRBV11-2 to TRBJ1-5, with D tentatively TRBD1 (5 bases). The CDR3 is 16 amino acids. V lost 1 base, J lost 3 bases, and 13 bases lay in between. Germline CDR1 reads SGHAT; CDR2 reads FQNNGV. The chain's CDR3 is CASSLGGGDNNQPQHF. CDR3 DNA sequence: TGTGCCAGCAGCTTAGGCGGGGGTGACAACAATCAGCCCCAGCATTTT.

The sample holds many counts of this clonotype. The CDR3 spells CASSLNGVEAFF. CDR3 DNA sequence: TGTGCCAGCAGCTTAAATGGCGTTGAAGCTTTCTTT. The chain links TRBV7-9 to TRBJ1-1; D not certain. Trimming stripped 2 bases from V and 7 bases from J, with 8 bases between. The CDR3 runs 12 residues. CDR1 SEHNR and CDR2 FQNEAQ come from the germline V gene (reference sequence).

The CDR3 loop is CASSVIRQSISKNIQYF. DNA for the CDR3: TGTGCCAGCAGCGTTATTCGACAGAGTATCTCCAAAAACATTCAGTACTTC. This sequence joins TRBV2 and TRBJ2-4; perhaps TRBD1 as D (5 bases). This CDR3 spans 17 amino acids. V lost 6 bases, J lost 2 bases, and 20 bases lay in between. From germline, CDR1 is SNHLY and CDR2 FYNNEI.

The chain combines TRBV27 with TRBJ2-1; 9 positions agree with TRBD2. J lost 7 bases, V lost 6 bases, and 7 bases had no gene match. Germline loops: CDR1 MNHEY, CDR2 SMNVEV (reference sequence). This CDR3 is 14 amino acids long. In DNA, the CDR3 is TGTGCCAGCAGAGCTAGCGGGGTGATTAATGAGCAGTTCTTC. Amino acids: CASRASGVINEQFF.

The gene calls are TRBV5-1 and TRBJ2-7, with 7 bases fitting TRBD2. CDR3 size: 14 residues. The V segment lost 7 bases and the J segment 4 bases; nucleotides outside the gene matches: 11. Germline CDR1 reads SGHRS; CDR2 reads YFSETQ. The CDR3 protein is CASRPFSGPYEQYF. The CDR3 DNA is TGCGCCAGCCGACCCTTTAGCGGGCCTTACGAGCAGTACTTC.

This chain uses TRBV20-1 with TRBJ1-2, with 7 nucleotides matching TRBD1. V was pared by 3 bases and J by 6 bases, with 10 bases of the junction left unmatched. The length of the CDR3 is 14 residues. Germline V gives CDR1 DFQATT, CDR2 SNEGSKA (reference sequence). CDR3 coding DNA: TGCAGTGCTAGGCAACCGGGACAGTCAAATGGCTACACCTTC. It specifies CSARQPGQSNGYTF.

Only a few counts were recorded for this clonotype. The chain carries TRBV5-1 and TRBJ2-1, with 14 positions matching TRBD2. The junction had 10 bases not matched to a gene; V was cut back by 3 bases and J by 8 bases. CDR3 size: 17 residues. Germline loops: CDR1 SGHRS, CDR2 YFSETQ. CDR3 in DNA: TGCGCCAGCAGCTCCACCCGGACTAGCGGGAGGTCCGATGAGCAGTTCTTC. It specifies CASSSTRTSGRSDEQFF. The whole variable domain, filled in from reference TRBV5-1 and TRBJ2-1, reads KAGVTQTPRYLIKTRGQQVTLSCSPISGHRSVSWYQQTPGQGLQFLFEYFSETQRNKGNFPGRFSGRQFSNSRSEMNVSTLELGDSALYLCASSSTRTSGRSDEQFFGPGTRLTVL.

The chain joins TRBV19 to TRBJ2-2; TRBD1 matches at 8 bases. This CDR3 comprises 14 residues. Germline V gene lookup returns CDR1 LNHDA and CDR2 SQIVND (reference sequence). V shed 5 bases and J 4 bases; nucleotides not matched to a gene: 3. The DNA of the CDR3 is TGTGCCAGTAGTTCGGACAGGGTCACCGGGGAGCTGTTTTTT. Amino acids: CASSSDRVTGELFF.

The gene calls are TRBV2 and TRBJ2-2; D may be TRBD1 (7 bases). This CDR3 region has 14 residues. V gave up 5 bases and J gave up 6 bases, with 13 bases separating them. CDR1 is SNHLY and CDR2 is FYNNEI in the germline V gene. Here the CDR3 reads CASSLQGGAGELFF. For the CDR3, the DNA is TGTGCCAGCAGTTTGCAGGGGGGTGCCGGGGAGCTGTTTTTT. Drawing the rest from reference TRBV2 and TRBJ2-2, the complete variable domain is EPEVTQTPSHQVTQMGQEVILRCVPISNHLYFYWYRQILGQKVEFLVSFYNNEISEKSEIFDDQFSVERPDGSNFTLKIRSTKLEDSAMYFCASSLQGGAGELFFGEGSRLTVL.

This clonotype has ten or more counts. V usage is TRBV18 and J usage is TRBJ1-1, with a tentative D call TRBD1 (5 bases). Looked up from germline, CDR1 is KGHSH and CDR2 is LQKENI. Between the trimmed V and J ends, which lost 5 bases and 1 base, there was a span of 20 bases. The CDR3 runs 17 residues. The chain's CDR3 is CASSLVQPGPRNTEAFF. The DNA of the CDR3 is TGTGCCAGCTCATTGGTACAGCCGGGACCTCGGAACACTGAAGCTTTCTTT.

This clonotype appeared many times. The J gene is TRBJ2-7, the V gene TRBV20-1; D not resolved. V was cut by 6 bases and J by 1 base, with 16 bases left in between. The CDR3 consists of 14 residues. The germline CDR1 and CDR2 sequences are DFQATT and SNEGSKA (reference sequence). CDR3 amino acids: CSAPRAPLSYEQYF. Here the CDR3 DNA reads TGCAGTGCCCCACGGGCTCCTTTATCCTACGAGCAGTACTTC.

At least ten counts were recorded for this clonotype. The chain links TRBV27 to TRBJ2-7; D tentatively fits TRBD1 or TRBD2 (5 bases each). From germline, CDR1 is MNHEY and CDR2 SMNVEV (reference sequence). Trimming stripped 2 bases from V and 3 bases from J, with 11 bases between. This CDR3 contains 14 residues. CDR3 nucleotides: TGTGCCAGCAGTTTACAGGGAGCCAACTACGAGCAGTACTTC. Its protein product is CASSLQGANYEQYF.

The rearrangement links TRBV9 to TRBJ1-1; 10 positions match TRBD1. CDR3 length: 15 residues. CDR1 SGDLS and CDR2 YYNGEE come from the germline V gene. J gave up 5 bases and V 0 bases, and 4 bases lay outside the gene matches. This chain's CDR3 is CASSVDGTGETEAFF. The CDR3 DNA follows: TGTGCCAGCAGCGTAGATGGGACAGGGGAAACTGAAGCTTTCTTT.

Turning to this clonotype: A read error is possible here, since a much larger clone lies one base away. V is TRBV20-1 and J is TRBJ2-2, with D possibly matching TRBD2 (6 bases). Germline CDR1 DFQATT, CDR2 SNEGSKA (reference sequence). V was cut by 1 base and J by 4 bases, with 10 bases left in between. The CDR3 is 14 amino acids. CDR3 bases: TGCAGTGCTAGAGGTGGGACTGCCACCGGGGAGCTGTTTTTT. This codes for CSARGGTATGELFF.

This clonotype was seen a few times. The chain recombines TRBV9 with TRBJ2-2; D call uncertain. V lost 0 bases and J 2 bases, leaving 17 bases between the germline ends. Germline CDR1 SGDLS, CDR2 YYNGEE. This CDR3 is built from 18 residues. The CDR3, as DNA: TGTGCCAGCAGCGTAGTCGGCTATGCTCCCTTTAACACCGGGGAGCTGTTTTTT. Amino acids: CASSVVGYAPFNTGELFF.

This clonotype was observed a handful of times. The V gene is TRBV12-3 or TRBV12-4, the J gene TRBJ1-1; weak D call: TRBD1 (5 bases). Trimming shortened V by 5 bases and J by 0 bases, and 10 bases separated the two germline ends. This CDR3 has 14 amino acids. This CDR3 is CASSKQGLNTEAFF. The CDR3 bases are TGTGCCAGCAGTAAGCAGGGACTGAACACTGAAGCTTTCTTT.

This clonotype was counted at least ten times. This chain links TRBV12-3 or TRBV12-4 with TRBJ2-3; tentative D call: TRBD2 (6 bases). The CDR3 spans 15 residues. The V end was cut by 5 bases, the J end by 3 bases, with 15 bases between. In DNA form, the CDR3 reads TGTGCCAGCAGTGTGTCGCGGGACCCAACAGATACGCAGTATTTT. It yields the protein CASSVSRDPTDTQYF.

The table lists this clonotype with many counts. The chain joins TRBV6-4 to TRBJ1-5, with a tentative D call TRBD1 (6 bases). Germline values: CDR1 MRHNA, CDR2 SNTAGT. Trimming stripped 3 bases from V and 5 bases from J, with 8 bases between. This CDR3 contains 13 residues. CDR3 sequence (DNA): TGTGCCAGCAGTGAACAGGGCGATCAGCCCCAGCATTTT. The encoded protein is CASSEQGDQPQHF.

The chain is built from TRBV28 and TRBJ2-1; D possibly uses TRBD1 or TRBD2 (6 bases each). The V end lost 7 bases, the J end lost 5 bases, and 21 bases lay between the germline ends. This CDR3 contains 16 residues. Germline V CDR1 and CDR2: MDHEN, SYDVKM. The CDR3 nucleotides are TGTGCCAGCACCCCCGCCGAGGGGGGCCCACACAATGAGCAGTTCTTC. This gives the protein CASTPAEGGPHNEQFF.